The next 16 T cell receptor beta chains were all read from a single sample in a study (dated by TCRdb to the mid-2010s). Library preparation used 5' RACE. The sequencer was an Illumina MiSeq. Using fastp at Q25 and MiXCR, TCRdb reprocessed the public reads and kept productive beta chains. Rows are combined by CDR3 protein, so each entry shows the most common genes and DNA. The sample data list approximately 8,800 distinct CDR3 sequences, and 36% of these were observed just once. The ten most abundant clones make up approximately 6.3% of the sample. The sample was tumor-infiltrating memory CD4+ T cells sorted from the breast tumor. The sample's cell subset or site label, in plain terms: memory CD4+ T cells, CD4+CD45RO+CD25-. The source is a female donor with breast cancer.

This clonotype showed up many times. The genes are TRBV24-1 and TRBJ2-3, with unresolved D. V was pared by 5 bases and J by 6 bases, with 14 bases between. This CDR3 has 14 amino acids. Per the germline V gene, CDR1 is KGHDR and CDR2 is SFDVKD. The CDR3 sequence: CATSVGPVSDTQYF. The DNA of the CDR3 is TGTGCCACCAGTGTAGGTCCAGTATCGGATACGCAGTATTTT.

This clonotype was found many times. V is TRBV4-1 and J is TRBJ1-3; TRBD1 might be the D (5 bases). The V gene lost 1 base and the J gene lost 0 bases, with 10 bases spanning the gap. Germline CDR1 MGHRA, CDR2 YSYEKL. CDR3 length equals 16 residues. In DNA form, the CDR3 reads TGCGCCAGCAGCCAAGGTCGGGGCTACTCTGGAAACACCATATATTTT. Protein: CASSQGRGYSGNTIYF.

This clonotype came up many times. This rearrangement joins TRBV5-1 to TRBJ2-5, with TRBD1 as a possible D gene (6 bases). V was clipped by 4 bases and J by 5 bases, with 12 bases between them. CDR1 is SGHRS and CDR2 is YFSETQ in the germline V gene. The CDR3 contains 13 residues. The CDR3 reads CASSPGVGETQYF. The CDR3 DNA is TGCGCCAGCAGCCCAGGGGTAGGGGAGACCCAGTACTTC.

Sample share makes this clonotype medium-sized (0.01 to 0.1%). The chain is built from TRBV12-3 or TRBV12-4 and TRBJ1-2; a possible D gene is TRBD1 (6 bases). CDR3 length equals 14 residues. V lost 2 bases to trimming and J lost 5 bases, with 12 bases between them. The CDR3 region is CASSLNRVDYGYTF. The CDR3 nucleotides read TGTGCCAGCAGTTTAAACAGGGTGGATTATGGCTACACCTTC.

The table lists this clonotype with many counts. A single base separates this from a much larger clone, so it may be a read error. This rearrangement joins TRBV14 to TRBJ2-7; 8 bases are shared with TRBD2. V was clipped by 5 bases and J by 8 bases; unmatched bases: 11. The CDR3 length is 14 residues. Germline V CDR1 and CDR2: SGHDN, FVKESK. The CDR3 region is CASSFTGQREKQYF. Here the CDR3 DNA reads TGTGCCAGCAGCTTTACCGGGCAGCGGGAGAAGCAGTACTTC.

In its sample, this clonotype was seen many times. The gene calls are TRBV2 and TRBJ1-2, with D tentatively TRBD1 (5 bases). This CDR3 is built from 12 residues. Germline V gene data show CDR1 as SNHLY and CDR2 as FYNNEI. V lost 5 bases to trimming and J lost 8 bases, with 12 bases between them. Here the CDR3 DNA reads TGTGCCAGCAGTTCCCTCAGGGACGGCTACACCTTC. Encoded protein: CASSSLRDGYTF.

The chain couples TRBV3-1 to TRBJ1-2; perhaps TRBD1 as D (6 bases). The ends were cut back, 4 bases at V and 3 bases at J, with 12 bases in the middle. The V gene's germline CDR1 is LGHDT and CDR2 YNNKEL (reference sequence). The CDR3 consists of 14 residues. The CDR3 is CASSPGTSHYGYTF. The CDR3 DNA reads as TGTGCCAGCAGCCCCGGGACATCCCACTATGGCTACACCTTC.

The gene calls are TRBV3-1 and TRBJ2-2, with D possibly matching TRBD2 (5 bases). Deletions cut 3 bases from V and 5 bases from J, with 7 bases between. This CDR3 is built from 13 residues. Germline V lookup: CDR1 LGHDT, CDR2 YNNKEL (reference sequence). CDR3: CASSHLATGELFF. The CDR3, as DNA: TGTGCCAGCAGCCATCTAGCAACCGGGGAGCTGTTTTTT. The entire variable domain, with the rest obtained from reference TRBV3-1 and TRBJ2-2, is as follows: DTAVSQTPKYLVTQMGNDKSIKCEQNLGHDTMYWYKQDSKKFLKIMFSYNNKELIINETVPNRFSPKSPDKAHLNLHINSLELGDSAVYFCASSHLATGELFFGEGSRLTVL.

The gene calls are TRBV5-6 and TRBJ2-1; the match to TRBD1 covers 8 bases. CDR3 size: 16 residues. CDR1 SGHDT and CDR2 YYEEEE come from the germline V gene. The J segment lost 1 base and the V segment lost 0 bases, leaving 3 bases of the junction unmatched. The CDR3 nucleotides read TGTGCCAGCAGCTTGGGGGGGACAGGATCCTACAATGAGCAGTTCTTC. It codes for CASSLGGTGSYNEQFF.

The rearrangement uses TRBV25-1 and TRBJ2-1, with 13 bases identical to TRBD2. Germline CDR1 is MGHDK and CDR2 is SYGVNS. CDR3 length: 16 amino acids. V lost 0 bases to trimming and J lost 6 bases; unmatched junction nucleotides: 2. CDR3 sequence reads: CASSEYRLAGGNEQFF. The DNA of the CDR3 is TGTGCCAGCAGTGAATATCGACTAGCGGGGGGCAATGAGCAGTTCTTC.

By frequency in the sample, this clonotype is medium-sized. V usage is TRBV18 and J usage is TRBJ2-2; D gene uncertain. Deletions cut 3 bases from V and 5 bases from J, with 7 bases between. The CDR3 extends over 13 amino acids. Per germline, CDR1 KGHSH and CDR2 LQKENI. The CDR3 here is CASSPSSTGELFF. DNA for the CDR3: TGTGCCAGCTCACCCTCATCGACCGGGGAGCTGTTTTTT.

V and J are TRBV4-1 and TRBJ2-7; 10 bases fit TRBD2. There are 15 residues in the CDR3. The germline CDR1 and CDR2 sequences are MGHRA and YSYEKL. With V trimmed by 3 bases and J by 3 bases, 5 bases remained unmatched. The CDR3 DNA reads as TGCGCCAGCAGCCATGGGACTAGCGTGGGCTACGAGCAGTACTTC. Encoded protein: CASSHGTSVGYEQYF.

Note on this clonotype: A junction end diverges from the germline sequence, so it may reflect a read error. This rearrangement joins TRBV15 to TRBJ1-4; no reliable D call. This CDR3 comprises 20 residues. Looked up from germline, CDR1 is LNHNV and CDR2 is YYDKDF (reference sequence). CDR3 nucleotides: TGTGCCACCAGCAGAGATAGCTCGGTGTCGTATCCTTCAGCTAATGAAAAACTGTCTTTT. It is translated as CATSRDSSVSYPSANEKLSF.

This clonotype showed up just once. V gene TRBV20-1 combines with J gene TRBJ2-7; no clear D. V lost 2 bases and J 1 base, leaving 3 bases between the germline ends. The CDR3 covers 11 residues. The germline gives CDR1 DFQATT, CDR2 SNEGSKA (reference sequence). The CDR3 DNA is TGCAGTGCTAGACAGTCCTACGAGCAGTACTTC. Protein: CSARQSYEQYF.

CDR3 bases: TGTGCCAGCAGCCCTCGGGTCCAGCGGGCTAGCACAGATACGCAGTATTTT. Amino acids: CASSPRVQRASTDTQYF. This sequence joins TRBV7-9 and TRBJ2-3; maybe TRBD2 (6 bases). With 5 bases removed from V and 0 bases from J, the gap between germline ends came to 18 bases. Looked up from germline, CDR1 is SEHNR and CDR2 is FQNEAQ (reference sequence). The CDR3 is made up of 17 amino acids.

This clonotype is termed medium-sized (0.01 to 0.1%). This chain uses TRBV9 with TRBJ2-5, with D uncertain. Germline V gene lookup returns CDR1 SGDLS and CDR2 YYNGEE. Trimming took 0 bases from V and 0 from J, leaving 3 bases between them. This CDR3 comprises 13 residues. The CDR3 DNA follows: TGTGCCAGCAGCGTAGGGTACCAAGAGACCCAGTACTTC. This gives the protein CASSVGYQETQYF.